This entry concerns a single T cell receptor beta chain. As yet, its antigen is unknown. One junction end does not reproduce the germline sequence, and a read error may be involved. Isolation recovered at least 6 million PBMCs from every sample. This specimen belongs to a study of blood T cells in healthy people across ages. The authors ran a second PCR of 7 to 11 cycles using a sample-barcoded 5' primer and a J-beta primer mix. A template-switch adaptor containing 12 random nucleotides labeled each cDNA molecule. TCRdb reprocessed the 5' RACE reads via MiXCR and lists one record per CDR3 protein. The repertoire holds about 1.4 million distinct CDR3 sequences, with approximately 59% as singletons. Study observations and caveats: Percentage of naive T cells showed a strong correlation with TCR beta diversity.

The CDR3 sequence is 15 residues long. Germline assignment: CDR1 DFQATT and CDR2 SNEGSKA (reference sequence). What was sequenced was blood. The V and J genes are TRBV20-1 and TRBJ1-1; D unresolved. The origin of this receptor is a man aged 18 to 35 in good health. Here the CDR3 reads CSARRVDGANTEAFF. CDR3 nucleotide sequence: TGCAGTGCCCGCCGGGTAGACGGAGCGAACACGGAAGCTTTCTTT.